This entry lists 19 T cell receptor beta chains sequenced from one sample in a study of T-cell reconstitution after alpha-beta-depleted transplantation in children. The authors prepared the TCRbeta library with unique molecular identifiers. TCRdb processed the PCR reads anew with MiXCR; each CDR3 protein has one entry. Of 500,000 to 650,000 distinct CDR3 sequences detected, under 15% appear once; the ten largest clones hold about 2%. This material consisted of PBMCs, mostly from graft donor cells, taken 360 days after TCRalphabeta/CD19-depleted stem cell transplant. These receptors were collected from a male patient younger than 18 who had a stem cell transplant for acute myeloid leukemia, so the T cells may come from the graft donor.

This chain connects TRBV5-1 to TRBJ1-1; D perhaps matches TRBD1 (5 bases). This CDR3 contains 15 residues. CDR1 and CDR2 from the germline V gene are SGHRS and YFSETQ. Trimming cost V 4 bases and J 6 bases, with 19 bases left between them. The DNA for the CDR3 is TGCGCCAGCAGCGGGGGAGGCGGGGTTGGCGCTGAAGCTTTCTTT. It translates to CASSGGGGVGAEAFF.

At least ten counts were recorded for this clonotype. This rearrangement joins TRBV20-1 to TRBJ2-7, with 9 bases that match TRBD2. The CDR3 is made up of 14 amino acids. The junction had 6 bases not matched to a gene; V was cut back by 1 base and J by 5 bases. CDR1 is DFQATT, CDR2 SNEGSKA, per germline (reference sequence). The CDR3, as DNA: TGCAGTGCTAGAGGGCGGGAGGGCCTCAACGAGCAGTACTTC. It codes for CSARGREGLNEQYF.

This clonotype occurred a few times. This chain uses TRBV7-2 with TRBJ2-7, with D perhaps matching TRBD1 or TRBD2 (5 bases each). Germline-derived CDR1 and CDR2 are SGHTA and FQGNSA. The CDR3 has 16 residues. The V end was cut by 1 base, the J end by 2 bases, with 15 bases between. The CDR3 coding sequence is TGTGCCAGCAGCTTAGGTGGGACCATCGTCCCCTACGAGCAGTACTTC. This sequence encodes CASSLGGTIVPYEQYF.

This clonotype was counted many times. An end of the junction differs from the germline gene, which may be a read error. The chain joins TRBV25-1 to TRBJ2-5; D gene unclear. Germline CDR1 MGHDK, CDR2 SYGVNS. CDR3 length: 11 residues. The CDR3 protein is CASSEKSTEHF. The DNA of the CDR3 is TGTGCCAGCAGTGAAAAATCCACGGAGCACTTC.

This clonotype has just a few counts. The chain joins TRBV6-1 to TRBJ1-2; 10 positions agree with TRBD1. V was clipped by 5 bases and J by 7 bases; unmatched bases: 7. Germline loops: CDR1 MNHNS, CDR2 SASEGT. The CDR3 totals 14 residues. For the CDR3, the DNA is TGTGCCAGCAGTCGACAGGGGGCGAGCACTGGCTACACCTTC. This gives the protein CASSRQGASTGYTF.

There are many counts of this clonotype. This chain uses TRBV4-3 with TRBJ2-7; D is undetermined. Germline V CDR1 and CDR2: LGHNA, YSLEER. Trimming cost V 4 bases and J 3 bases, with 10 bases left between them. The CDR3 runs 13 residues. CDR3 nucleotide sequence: TGCGCCAGCAGCCCTTGGGTCGACTACGAGCAGTACTTC. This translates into CASSPWVDYEQYF.

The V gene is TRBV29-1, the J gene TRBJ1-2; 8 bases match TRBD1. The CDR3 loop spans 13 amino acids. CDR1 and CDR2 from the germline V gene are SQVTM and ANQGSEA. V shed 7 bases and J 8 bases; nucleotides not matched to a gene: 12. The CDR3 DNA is TGCAGCGCCATCAGAGGACAGGGCGACGGCTACACCTTC. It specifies CSAIRGQGDGYTF.

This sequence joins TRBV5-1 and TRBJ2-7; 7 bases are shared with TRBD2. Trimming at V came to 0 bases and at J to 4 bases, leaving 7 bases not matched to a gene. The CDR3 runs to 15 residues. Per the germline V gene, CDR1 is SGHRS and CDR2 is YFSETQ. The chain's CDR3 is CASSLATGTKYEQYF. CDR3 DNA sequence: TGCGCCAGCAGCTTGGCCACCGGGACTAAATACGAGCAGTACTTC. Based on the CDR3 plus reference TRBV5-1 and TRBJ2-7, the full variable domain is KAGVTQTPRYLIKTRGQQVTLSCSPISGHRSVSWYQQTPGQGLQFLFEYFSETQRNKGNFPGRFSGRQFSNSRSEMNVSTLELGDSALYLCASSLATGTKYEQYFGPGTRLTVT.

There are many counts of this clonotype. The DNA for the CDR3 is TGCAGCGGTCACAGGGGGCGCGAGCAGTACTTC. Amino acids: CSGHRGREQYF. The chain is built from TRBV29-1 and TRBJ2-7; 9 bases map to TRBD1. Germline-derived CDR1 and CDR2 are SQVTM and ANQGSEA. V was clipped by 7 bases and J by 6 bases; unmatched bases: 4. The CDR3 length is 11 residues.

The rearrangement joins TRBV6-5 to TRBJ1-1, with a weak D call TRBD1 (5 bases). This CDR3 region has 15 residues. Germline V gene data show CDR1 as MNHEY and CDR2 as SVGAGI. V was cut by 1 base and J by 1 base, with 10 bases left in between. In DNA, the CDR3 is TGTGCCAGCAGTTACTTGGGGGTGGCGAACACTGAAGCTTTCTTT. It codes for CASSYLGVANTEAFF.

Here the CDR3 DNA reads TGTGCCAGCAGATCAGCCGGGACTACCTTCGCAGATACGCAGTATTTT. It codes for CASRSAGTTFADTQYF. This chain links TRBV7-2 with TRBJ2-3; TRBD2 aligns across 7 bases. V dropped 6 bases and J dropped 4; count of bases not matched to a gene: 13. The CDR3 length is 16 residues. Germline V CDR1 and CDR2: SGHTA, FQGNSA.

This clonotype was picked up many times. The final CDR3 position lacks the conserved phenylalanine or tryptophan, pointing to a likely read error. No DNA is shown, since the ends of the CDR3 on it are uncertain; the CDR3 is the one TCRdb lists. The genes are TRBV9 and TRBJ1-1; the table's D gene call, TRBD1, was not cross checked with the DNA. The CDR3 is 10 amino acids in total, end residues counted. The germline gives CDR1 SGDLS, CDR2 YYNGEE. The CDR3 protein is CASSVGLPRS.

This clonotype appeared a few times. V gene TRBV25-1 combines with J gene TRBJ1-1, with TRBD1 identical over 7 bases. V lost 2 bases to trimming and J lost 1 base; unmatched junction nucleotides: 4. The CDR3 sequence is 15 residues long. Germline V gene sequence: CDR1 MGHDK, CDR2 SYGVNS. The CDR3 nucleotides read TGTGCCAGCAGTGAACTCGACAGGGCGAACACTGAAGCTTTCTTT. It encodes CASSELDRANTEAFF.

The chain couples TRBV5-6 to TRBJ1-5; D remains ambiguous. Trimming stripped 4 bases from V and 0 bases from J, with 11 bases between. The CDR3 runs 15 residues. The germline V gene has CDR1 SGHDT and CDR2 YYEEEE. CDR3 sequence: CASSPGPLSNQPQHF. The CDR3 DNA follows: TGTGCCAGCAGCCCCGGGCCCCTTAGCAATCAGCCCCAGCATTTT.

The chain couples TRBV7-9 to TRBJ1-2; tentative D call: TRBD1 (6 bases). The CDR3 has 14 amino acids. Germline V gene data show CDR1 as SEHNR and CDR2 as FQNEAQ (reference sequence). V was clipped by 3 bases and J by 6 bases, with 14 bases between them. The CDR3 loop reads CASSFAVSGDGYTF. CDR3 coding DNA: TGTGCCAGCAGCTTTGCAGTGTCAGGGGATGGCTACACCTTC.

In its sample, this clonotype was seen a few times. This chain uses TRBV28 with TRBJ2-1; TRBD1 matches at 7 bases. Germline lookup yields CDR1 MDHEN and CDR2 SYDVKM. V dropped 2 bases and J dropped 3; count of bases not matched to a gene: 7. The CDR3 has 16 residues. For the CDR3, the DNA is TGTGCCAGCAGTTTAGTAAGGTGGGACAGCTACAATGAGCAGTTCTTC. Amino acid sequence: CASSLVRWDSYNEQFF.

CDR3 DNA: TGTGCCAGCAGCGGCCAGGGCACCGGGGAGCTGTTTTTT. It specifies CASSGQGTGELFF. V gene TRBV7-9 combines with J gene TRBJ2-2; weak D call: TRBD1 (5 bases). Germline assignment: CDR1 SEHNR and CDR2 FQNEAQ (reference sequence). The germline V and J ends were trimmed by 5 bases and 4 bases, with 8 bases remaining between them. There are 13 residues in the CDR3.

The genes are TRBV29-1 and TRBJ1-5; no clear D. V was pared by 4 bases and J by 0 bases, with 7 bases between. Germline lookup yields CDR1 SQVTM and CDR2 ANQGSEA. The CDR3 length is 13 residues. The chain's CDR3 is CSVARSSNQPQHF. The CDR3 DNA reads TGCAGCGTTGCACGGAGTAGCAATCAGCCCCAGCATTTT.

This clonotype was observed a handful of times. This CDR3 is CASSLLDRYGYEQYF. The CDR3 coding sequence is TGTGCCAGCAGCCTTCTGGACAGGTACGGCTACGAGCAGTACTTC. V and J are TRBV12-3 or TRBV12-4 and TRBJ2-7, with 7 bases lining up with TRBD1. Trimming at V came to 6 bases and at J to 3 bases, leaving 11 bases not matched to a gene. CDR3 size: 15 residues.